The clone carrying this T cell receptor beta chain showed up just a few times. These data belong to a study of blood T cell repertoires in COVID-19. As for the study in general: Samples came from the United States, Italy and Spain, spanning acute and convalescent COVID-19.

Original processing notes: Reference gene primer amplification gave nucleated cell count estimates. Data came from immunoSEQ multiplex PCR; TCRdb stores just in-frame clones and leaves some out. V and J calls plus clone size are reproduced from that table; the DNA served to infer D and trimming. The sample yields 50,000 to 70,000 clones, less than 90% seen once. CDR1 SEHNR and CDR2 FQNEAQ come from the germline V gene (reference sequence). The CDR3 extends over 14 amino acids. The germline V and J ends were trimmed by 3 bases and 1 base, with 8 bases remaining between them. The specimen sequenced was peripheral blood. The rearrangement joins TRBV7-9 to TRBJ2-3; possible D gene TRBD2, 6 bases. The receptor was derived from a woman between 65 and 79 years old with active COVID-19. The CDR3 loop is CASSFGGRTDTQYF. The CDR3 DNA is TGTGCCAGCAGCTTCGGAGGGCGCACAGATACGCAGTATTTT.